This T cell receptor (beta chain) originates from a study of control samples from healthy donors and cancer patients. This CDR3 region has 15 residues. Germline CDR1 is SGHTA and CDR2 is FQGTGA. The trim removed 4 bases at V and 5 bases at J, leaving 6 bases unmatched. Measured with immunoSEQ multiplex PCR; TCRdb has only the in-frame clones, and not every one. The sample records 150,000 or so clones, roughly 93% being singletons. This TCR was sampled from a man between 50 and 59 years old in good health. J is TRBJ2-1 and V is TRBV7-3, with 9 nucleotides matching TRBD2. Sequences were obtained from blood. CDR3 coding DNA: TGTGCCAGCAGCTCAGGGACTAGCAGAAACAATGAGCAGTTCTTC. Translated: CASSSGTSRNNEQFF.